These 8 T cell receptor beta chains were sequenced from one sample in a study of cytomegalovirus exposure and HLA in healthy donors. 13 Jbeta primers and 60 Vbeta primers were used for the PCR. The protocol was immunoSEQ multiplex PCR, while the TCRdb copy is restricted to in-frame clones and leaves out a portion. Here the sample spans about 190,000 clones, 80% to 90% being singletons. The sample consisted of PBMCs. These receptor sequences come from a young man in good health and CMV-seronegative.

The chain combines TRBV5-6 with TRBJ2-7; D not resolved. Germline values: CDR1 SGHDT, CDR2 YYEEEE. Trimming cost V 1 base and J 4 bases, with 12 bases left between them. This CDR3 region has 14 residues. CDR3 residues: CASSLNAYAYEQYF. The CDR3 DNA reads as TGTGCCAGCAGCTTGAATGCCTATGCGTACGAGCAGTACTTC.

The genes are TRBV10-3 and TRBJ1-1; no reliable D call. There are 12 residues in the CDR3. Trimming shortened V by 6 bases and J by 5 bases, and 10 bases separated the two germline ends. Germline-derived CDR1 and CDR2 are ENHRY and SYGVKD. CDR3 protein: CAIRPEGTEAFF. Here the CDR3 DNA reads TGTGCCATCAGGCCGGAGGGTACTGAAGCTTTCTTT.

The rearrangement uses TRBV6-5 and TRBJ2-2; the match to TRBD2 covers 8 bases. V shed 1 base, J shed 7 bases, and the junction held 8 bases outside the gene matches. This CDR3 is built from 16 residues. Germline-derived CDR1 and CDR2 are MNHEY and SVGAGI. This chain's CDR3 is CASSYWRGASVGELFF. In DNA, the CDR3 is TGTGCCAGCAGTTACTGGCGGGGGGCCTCTGTCGGGGAGCTGTTTTTT.

The gene calls are TRBV28 and TRBJ2-3; TRBD2 agrees at 10 bases. The CDR3 is 16 residues long. CDR1 MDHEN and CDR2 SYDVKM come from the germline V gene. Trimming removed 5 bases from V and 6 bases from J; junction bases left unmatched: 11. The CDR3 reads CASSPTSGVTGDTQYF. CDR3 nucleotides: TGTGCCAGCAGTCCCACTAGCGGGGTAACTGGGGATACGCAGTATTTT.

CDR3 bases: TGTGCCAGCAGTTACGGACTAGCGGGAGGGGCAGATACGCAGTATTTT. Its translation is CASSYGLAGGADTQYF. The chain joins TRBV6-5 to TRBJ2-3; 15 bases are shared with TRBD2. V dropped 2 bases and J dropped 4; count of bases not matched to a gene: 1. Germline CDR1 reads MNHEY; CDR2 reads SVGAGI. The CDR3 is made up of 16 amino acids.

The rearrangement uses TRBV5-8 and TRBJ2-7; the match to TRBD1 covers 8 bases. The CDR3 has 13 residues. Germline CDR1 and CDR2: SGHTS and YDEGEE. Germline trimming cut 6 bases from V and 9 bases from J; bases unmatched to any gene: 11. This CDR3 reads CASNFDRGFGQYF. In DNA form, the CDR3 reads TGTGCCAGCAACTTTGACAGGGGATTTGGGCAGTACTTC.

Remarks on this clone: Compared with germline, one end of the junction differs, possibly owing to a read error. This chain uses TRBV6-5 with TRBJ1-2, with TRBD1 identical over 9 bases. There are 14 residues in the CDR3. Germline assignment: CDR1 MNHEY and CDR2 SVGAGI. This chain's CDR3 is CASSNSGTGNGYTF. CDR3 DNA sequence: TGTGCCAGCAGTAACTCCGGGACAGGGAACGGCTACACCTTC.

The rearrangement uses TRBV18 and TRBJ1-4; D is perhaps TRBD1 (6 bases). The CDR3 extends over 15 amino acids. Germline-derived CDR1 and CDR2 are KGHSH and LQKENI. The V end lost 3 bases, the J end lost 4 bases, and 12 bases lay between the germline ends. In DNA form, the CDR3 reads TGTGCCAGCTCACCGGAGACAGGATATAATGAAAAACTGTTTTTT. It encodes CASSPETGYNEKLFF. The variable domain in full, with the rest retrieved from reference TRBV18 and TRBJ1-4, is NAGVMQNPRHLVRRRGQEARLRCSPMKGHSHVYWYRQLPEEGLKFMVYLQKENIIDESGMPKERFSAEFPKEGPSILRIQQVVRGDSAAYFCASSPETGYNEKLFFGSGTQLSVL.